These T cell receptor beta chains were read from a single sample in a study of STAT5B mutations in CD4+ large granular lymphocyte leukemia. Libraries were prepared by immunoSEQ multiplex PCR; TCRdb keeps only in-frame clonotypes and omits some of them. The sample lists 20,000 to 25,000 clones, about three quarters seen once, with approximately 30% in the top ten. The material sequenced was CD4+ T cells from blood buffy coats. The receptor source for this set is a human donor in good health. CDR3s include the opening cysteine and the closing phenylalanine or tryptophan. Fields, in order: CDR3 length, J gene, D gene, clone size, V gene, CDR3 protein, CDR3 DNA. The D gene is left open where the match is weak. Only part of the rows carry a size: once, few, many, or a class if the clone is expanded.

length: 12
J: TRBJ1-2
D: TRBD1
size: few
V: TRBV14
CDR3: CASSGTGYGYTF
DNA: TGTGCCAGCAGCGGGACAGGGTACGGCTACACCTTC

length: 16
J: TRBJ2-2
D: -
size: once
V: TRBV6-6
CDR3: CASSYSRRSNTGELFF
DNA: TGTGCCAGCAGTTACTCGAGACGGTCGAACACCGGGGAGCTGTTTTTT

length: 15
J: TRBJ2-7
D: -
size: -
V: TRBV6-1
CDR3: CASSELGGYMSEQYF
DNA: TGTGCCAGCAGTGAACTTGGCGGATACATGTCCGAGCAGTACTTC

length: 15
J: TRBJ2-1
D: TRBD2
size: -
V: TRBV9
CDR3: CASSVVAGGGNEQFF
DNA: TGTGCCAGCAGCGTAGTGGCGGGGGGCGGAAATGAGCAGTTCTTC

length: 12
J: TRBJ2-5
D: -
size: -
V: TRBV15
CDR3: CASGQGRETQYF
DNA: TGTGCCAGTGGGCAGGGGCGGGAGACCCAGTACTTC

length: 14
J: TRBJ2-2
D: -
size: -
V: TRBV5-4
CDR3: CASSAGMDTGELFF
DNA: TGTGCCAGCAGCGCAGGGATGGACACCGGGGAGCTGTTTTTT

length: 12
J: TRBJ1-2
D: -
size: -
V: TRBV5-1
CDR3: CASSLEESGYTF
DNA: TGCGCCAGCAGCTTAGAGGAATCTGGCTACACCTTC

length: 17
J: TRBJ1-1
D: -
size: -
V: TRBV27
CDR3: CASRLGGARIEVTEAFF
DNA: TGTGCCAGCCGACTAGGGGGGGCGCGTATCGAGGTGACTGAAGCTTTCTTT

length: 11
J: TRBJ1-1
D: -
size: -
V: TRBV12-5
CDR3: CASARYTEAFF
DNA: TGTGCTAGTGCTCGGTACACTGAAGCTTTCTTT

length: 14
J: TRBJ1-5
D: -
size: -
V: TRBV5-5
CDR3: CASSLEAGRQPQHF
DNA: TGTGCCAGCAGCTTGGAGGCAGGGCGACAGCCCCAGCATTTT

length: 16
J: TRBJ1-2
D: -
size: -
V: TRBV19
CDR3: CASSDPGSGMGYGYTF
DNA: TGTGCCAGTAGTGATCCCGGGTCCGGAATGGGCTATGGCTACACCTTC

length: 15
J: TRBJ2-2
D: -
size: once
V: TRBV30
CDR3: CAWKHTGEETGELFF
DNA: TGTGCCTGGAAGCACACAGGGGAGGAGACCGGGGAGCTGTTTTTT

length: 15
J: TRBJ2-2
D: -
size: few
V: TRBV2
CDR3: CASSESRGGTGELFF
DNA: TGTGCCAGCAGTGAAAGCCGGGGCGGCACCGGGGAGCTGTTTTTT

length: 14
J: TRBJ1-2
D: -
size: few
V: TRBV2
CDR3: CASRNPDPRGGYTF
DNA: TGTGCCAGCAGGAATCCAGACCCCAGAGGGGGCTACACCTTC

length: 14
J: TRBJ2-5
D: -
size: once
V: TRBV7-7
CDR3: CASFSWTVEETQYF
DNA: TGTGCTAGCTTCTCCTGGACAGTGGAGGAGACCCAGTACTTC

length: 16
J: TRBJ1-6
D: TRBD1
size: few
V: TRBV6-1
CDR3: CASSDRGLYRNSPLHF
DNA: TGTGCCAGCAGTGACAGGGGGCTCTACAGGAATTCACCCCTCCACTTT

length: 13
J: TRBJ1-5
D: -
size: few
V: TRBV4-3
CDR3: CASSQDRVQPQHF
DNA: TGCGCCAGCAGCCAAGATCGGGTTCAGCCCCAGCATTTT

length: 9
J: TRBJ1-2
D: -
size: -
V: TRBV7-9
CDR3: CASGPGYTF
DNA: TGTGCCAGCGGACCAGGCTACACCTTC

length: 17
J: TRBJ2-1
D: TRBD1
size: -
V: TRBV11-2
CDR3: CASSPPRATGFGNEQFF
DNA: TGTGCCAGCAGCCCGCCGCGGGCGACAGGGTTTGGAAATGAGCAGTTCTTC

length: 18
J: TRBJ2-1
D: -
size: few
V: TRBV7-9
CDR3: CASSLGFWGINSYNEQFF
DNA: TGTGCCAGCAGCTTAGGTTTCTGGGGGATTAACTCCTACAATGAGCAGTTCTTC

length: 15
J: TRBJ1-1
D: -
size: -
V: TRBV13
CDR3: CASSTTGRGNTEAFF
DNA: TGTGCCAGCAGCACAACAGGGCGCGGGAACACTGAAGCTTTCTTT

length: 16
J: TRBJ1-6
D: -
size: -
V: TRBV2
CDR3: CASSDRDKKSHSPLHF
DNA: TGTGCCAGCAGTGACCGGGACAAAAAAAGTCATTCACCCCTCCACTTT

length: 16
J: TRBJ1-1
D: -
size: -
V: TRBV7-9
CDR3: CASSPGVRGMMAEAFF
DNA: TGTGCCAGCAGCCCCGGGGTCAGGGGAATGATGGCTGAAGCTTTCTTT

length: 16
J: TRBJ2-1
D: -
size: -
V: TRBV7-6
CDR3: CASSLTAPTPYNEQFF
DNA: TGTGCCAGCAGCTTAACAGCTCCCACTCCCTACAATGAGCAGTTCTTC

length: 13
J: TRBJ2-1
D: -
size: once
V: TRBV7-2
CDR3: CASSLWIDNEQFF
DNA: TGTGCCAGCAGCTTATGGATCGACAATGAGCAGTTCTTC

length: 16
J: TRBJ2-3
D: TRBD2
size: -
V: TRBV5-1
CDR3: CASSLARAGSYDTQYF
DNA: TGCGCCAGCAGCTTGGCGAGAGCGGGATCATACGATACGCAGTATTTT

length: 14
J: TRBJ1-1
D: -
size: -
V: TRBV9
CDR3: CASSVRAAQTEAFF
DNA: TGTGCCAGCAGCGTAAGAGCCGCCCAGACTGAAGCTTTCTTT

length: 17
J: TRBJ1-3
D: TRBD1
size: -
V: TRBV15
CDR3: CATSRTLGTASGNTIYF
DNA: TGTGCCACCAGCAGAACATTAGGGACAGCCTCTGGAAACACCATATATTTT

length: 15
J: TRBJ2-2
D: TRBD2
size: few
V: TRBV2
CDR3: CASSGLAVNTGELFF
DNA: TGTGCCAGCAGTGGACTAGCGGTAAACACCGGGGAGCTGTTTTTT

length: 14
J: TRBJ1-1
D: TRBD1
size: -
V: TRBV7-2
CDR3: CASSSGQGTAEAFF
DNA: TGTGCCAGCAGCTCGGGACAGGGGACGGCTGAAGCTTTCTTT

length: 12
J: TRBJ1-1
D: -
size: few
V: TRBV29-1
CDR3: CSVLTGNTEAFF
DNA: TGCAGCGTCCTGACAGGGAACACTGAAGCTTTCTTT

length: 17
J: TRBJ1-3
D: -
size: few
V: TRBV4-1
CDR3: CASSQGEGLSSGNTIYF
DNA: TGCGCCAGCAGCCAAGGTGAGGGCTTGAGCTCTGGAAACACCATATATTTT

length: 14
J: TRBJ2-3
D: -
size: -
V: TRBV4-2
CDR3: CASSRAGAGDTQYF
DNA: TGTGCCAGCAGCCGCGCAGGGGCTGGAGATACGCAGTATTTT

length: 14
J: TRBJ2-4
D: TRBD1
size: -
V: TRBV12-5
CDR3: CASGLGQGENIQYF
DNA: TGTGCTAGTGGTTTGGGACAGGGGGAAAACATTCAGTACTTC

length: 16
J: TRBJ2-3
D: TRBD2
size: -
V: TRBV27
CDR3: CASSPTSGGNTDTQYF
DNA: TGTGCCAGCAGTCCGACTAGCGGGGGGAACACAGATACGCAGTATTTT

length: 14
J: TRBJ1-2
D: TRBD1
size: -
V: TRBV4-1
CDR3: CASSRPGQGHGYTF
DNA: TGCGCCAGCAGCCGCCCGGGACAGGGGCATGGCTACACCTTC

length: 14
J: TRBJ2-6
D: -
size: -
V: TRBV5-4
CDR3: CASSSGVGANVLTF
DNA: TGTGCCAGCAGCTCAGGGGTTGGGGCCAACGTCCTGACTTTC

length: 15
J: TRBJ1-5
D: -
size: once
V: TRBV18
CDR3: CASSPVSSLSAPQHF
DNA: TGTGCCAGCTCACCAGTGAGCAGTCTCTCCGCGCCCCAGCATTTT

length: 16
J: TRBJ2-7
D: -
size: once
V: TRBV5-6
CDR3: CASSSETGYSPYEQYF
DNA: TGTGCCAGCAGCTCGGAAACAGGTTACAGCCCCTACGAGCAGTACTTC

length: 14
J: TRBJ1-1
D: TRBD1
size: -
V: TRBV7-6
CDR3: CASSAYRGNTEAFF
DNA: TGTGCCAGCAGCGCATACAGGGGGAACACTGAAGCTTTCTTT

length: 15
J: TRBJ2-4
D: TRBD1
size: -
V: TRBV7-2
CDR3: CASSSWDRAKNIQYF
DNA: TGTGCCAGCAGCTCATGGGACAGGGCCAAAAACATTCAGTACTTC

length: 15
J: TRBJ2-2
D: -
size: few
V: TRBV5-6
CDR3: CASSLGRIRTGELFF
DNA: TGTGCCAGCAGCCTGGGTAGAATCAGGACCGGGGAGCTGTTTTTT

length: 15
J: TRBJ2-5
D: -
size: -
V: TRBV19
CDR3: CASSTPGAMQETQYF
DNA: TGTGCCAGTAGTACTCCCGGGGCAATGCAAGAGACCCAGTACTTC